This paragraph reports one T cell receptor beta chain. TCRdb reprocessed the 5' RACE reads via MiXCR and lists one record per CDR3 protein. This table has about 280,000 distinct CDR3 sequences, 20% appearing once. The CDR3 contains 17 residues. The trim removed 6 bases at V and 0 bases at J, leaving 6 bases unmatched. The data belong to a study of CD8 T cells in ankylosing spondylitis. The sequence was obtained from a male donor with ankylosing spondylitis or in good health (not recorded which). The sequenced sample was blood, either unsorted or a sorted T cell fraction (not recorded which). V is TRBV12-3 or TRBV12-4 and J is TRBJ2-2; TRBD2 aligns across 11 bases. This CDR3 is CASSRTSGGTNTGELFF. The CDR3 DNA reads TGTGCCAGCAGCCGAACTAGCGGGGGAACGAACACCGGGGAGCTGTTTTTT.